Sequencing of this T cell receptor beta chain was carried out in a study of blood T cell repertoires in COVID-19. TCRdb's copy holds only in-frame clones and misses some; the assay was immunoSEQ multiplex PCR. The table lists 260,000 or so clones, approximately 86% of them singletons. This clone was detected only a few times. Sequencing was performed on peripheral blood. This receptor was taken from a human donor in a cohort sampled during active COVID-19.

CDR3 bases: TGTGCCTGCGCGGACAGGGAAAATTCACCCCTCCACTTT. Amino acid sequence: CACADRENSPLHF. The chain is built from TRBV19 and TRBJ1-6; 8 positions agree with TRBD1. With V trimmed by 11 bases and J by 7 bases, 7 bases remained unmatched. Germline V lookup: CDR1 LNHDA, CDR2 SQIVND (reference sequence). This CDR3 spans 13 amino acids.